What follows are 20 T cell receptor beta chains derived from one specimen sequenced in a study of vaccination and CD4 T cells after COVID-19. Sequence data for DNA of cultured CD4+ T cells were generated by the Oncomine TCR Beta short-read assay. TCRdb reprocessed the PCR reads with MiXCR, giving one entry per CDR3 protein. The profile shows approximately 26,000 distinct CDR3 sequences, less than 50% of them singletons. What these receptors recognize is not known. The sample's treatment: roughly ten-day PBMC culture with coronavirus spike peptide pools or control peptides (ViraFEST assay). The sequenced sample consisted of CD4+ T cells from blood, cultured in vitro. All receptors derive from a human donor who had recovered from COVID-19.

This clonotype came up a few times. The CDR3 DNA reads TGTGCCAGCAGTCAACTCGGACTAGCGGGGGAAGAGACCCAGTACTTC. Translation: CASSQLGLAGEETQYF. The chain employs TRBV6-1 and TRBJ2-5, with 13 bases identical to TRBD2. The CDR3 runs to 16 residues. Germline V gives CDR1 MNHNS, CDR2 SASEGT. The ends lost 5 bases at V and 3 bases at J; junction bases unmatched: 6.

This sequence joins TRBV4-2 and TRBJ2-6, with D perhaps TRBD1 or TRBD2 (5 bases each). CDR1 LGHNA and CDR2 YNFKEQ come from the germline V gene. This CDR3 spans 20 amino acids. Trimming took off 0 bases at V and 0 bases at J, with 18 bases between the two ends. In DNA, the CDR3 is TGTGCCAGCAGCCAAGATAAGGGACGCGGCTACATCTCTGGGGCCAACGTCCTGACTTTC. Its protein is CASSQDKGRGYISGANVLTF.

The genes are TRBV27 and TRBJ1-2, with D possibly being TRBD1 (6 bases). Trimming removed 6 bases from V and 4 bases from J, with 15 bases in between. Germline V CDR1 and CDR2: MNHEY, SMNVEV (reference sequence). The CDR3 is 14 amino acids. The CDR3, as DNA: TGTGCCAGCAGAGTCACCAGGGGAGCCTATGGCTACACCTTC. Translated: CASRVTRGAYGYTF.

The chain combines TRBV2 with TRBJ1-1, with 10 bases lining up with TRBD1. This CDR3 has 14 residues. Germline V gives CDR1 SNHLY, CDR2 FYNNEI. J was trimmed by 11 bases and V by 3 bases; bases with no gene match: 9. CDR3 DNA: TGTGCCAGCAGTGATGGACAGGGGGAATGGTCCGCTTTCTTT. It codes for CASSDGQGEWSAFF.

The chain is built from TRBV7-2 and TRBJ2-7; 12 bases are a match to TRBD2. V shed 3 bases, J shed 8 bases, and the junction held 8 bases outside the gene matches. The CDR3 has 15 residues. Germline V gene lookup returns CDR1 SGHTA and CDR2 FQGNSA. CDR3 DNA sequence: TGTGCCAGCAGCTTCCGGACTAGCGGGGCTACCAAGCAGTACTTC. Amino acids: CASSFRTSGATKQYF.

J is TRBJ2-7 and V is TRBV12-3 or TRBV12-4, with TRBD1 matching 7 bases. The ends lost 6 bases at V and 0 bases at J; junction bases unmatched: 2. The CDR3 extends over 13 amino acids. The CDR3 DNA reads TGTGCCAGCAGCCAGGGGGTCTCCTACGAGCAGTACTTC. Amino acids: CASSQGVSYEQYF.

V is TRBV10-3 and J is TRBJ1-3; D perhaps matches TRBD1 (5 bases). CDR3 length: 15 amino acids. Trimming removed 0 bases at V and 2 bases at J, with 8 bases between. Germline V gene sequence: CDR1 ENHRY, CDR2 SYGVKD. CDR3 DNA: TGTGCCATCAGTGAGTCCGGGGGACCTGGAAACACCATATATTTT. Protein: CAISESGGPGNTIYF.

This chain connects TRBV6-1 to TRBJ2-7; D might be TRBD2 (5 bases). The CDR3 spans 12 residues. Germline-derived CDR1 and CDR2 are MNHNS and SASEGT. CDR3 in DNA: TGTGCGACGAAGCGGAGCTCCTACGAGCAGTACTTC. Translating gives CATKRSSYEQYF.

The chain joins TRBV24-1 to TRBJ2-5, with D possibly matching TRBD2 (5 bases). This CDR3 contains 13 residues. V lost 4 bases and J 5 bases, leaving 10 bases between the germline ends. In germline, CDR1 is KGHDR, CDR2 SFDVKD. CDR3 sequence: CATSERTQETQYF. For the CDR3, the DNA is TGTGCCACCAGTGAACGGACTCAGGAGACCCAGTACTTC.

V is TRBV7-9 and J is TRBJ1-3, with 10 bases that match TRBD1. V lost 11 bases and J lost 0; bases outside the gene matches: 7. CDR1 and CDR2 from the germline V gene are SEHNR and FQNEAQ (reference sequence). The length of the CDR3 is 15 residues. CDR3 residues: CAGGWDRGSGNTIYF. CDR3 in DNA: TGTGCCGGGGGCTGGGACAGGGGCTCTGGAAACACCATATATTTT.

There are a few counts of this clonotype. The chain combines TRBV6-5 with TRBJ2-5; 15 nucleotides line up with TRBD2. The trim removed 6 bases at V and 0 bases at J, leaving 17 bases unmatched. CDR3 size: 21 residues. The germline CDR1 and CDR2 sequences are MNHEY and SVGAGI. The DNA for the CDR3 is TGTGCCAGCAGATACCGGGAGCACGGGACTAGCGGGGGGCGCTACCAAGAGACCCAGTACTTC. Residues: CASRYREHGTSGGRYQETQYF.

V usage is TRBV11-3 and J usage is TRBJ1-2; 7 nucleotides match TRBD1. J was trimmed by 6 bases and V by 8 bases; bases with no gene match: 9. The CDR3 runs to 13 residues. CDR1 is SGHNT, CDR2 YENEEA, per germline. The CDR3 is CASQRTGLDGYTF. CDR3 bases: TGTGCCAGCCAACGGACAGGACTAGATGGCTACACCTTC.

This clonotype was counted between two and nine times. The V and J genes are TRBV7-2 and TRBJ2-2; weak D call: TRBD1 (5 bases). V lost 4 bases and J lost 6, with 9 bases in between. Germline-derived CDR1 and CDR2 are SGHTA and FQGNSA. The CDR3 consists of 13 residues. For the CDR3, the DNA is TGTGCCAGCAGCTCACAGGTATCCGGGGAGCTGTTTTTT. It encodes CASSSQVSGELFF. The full variable domain, its missing parts supplied by reference TRBV7-2 and TRBJ2-2, is GAGVSQSPSNKVTEKGKDVELRCDPISGHTALYWYRQSLGQGLEFLIYFQGNSAPDKSGLPSDRFSAERTGGSVSTLTIQRTQQEDSAVYLCASSSQVSGELFFGEGSRLTVL.

The chain carries TRBV5-1 and TRBJ1-2; D is undetermined. Trimming removed 0 bases at V and 0 bases at J, with 9 bases between. CDR1 is SGHRS, CDR2 YFSETQ, per germline. The CDR3 is made up of 15 amino acids. The CDR3 DNA is TGCGCCAGCAGCTTGGATGGAAAAACTAACTATGGCTACACCTTC. Protein product: CASSLDGKTNYGYTF.

By share, this clonotype counts as medium-sized. The chain combines TRBV7-3 with TRBJ2-2, with TRBD2 matching 8 bases. The CDR3 totals 15 residues. Germline loops: CDR1 SGHTA, CDR2 FQGTGA. V was clipped by 5 bases and J by 1 base; unmatched bases: 3. The chain's CDR3 is CASSAGGENTGELFF. In DNA form, the CDR3 reads TGTGCCAGCAGCGCCGGGGGGGAGAACACCGGGGAGCTGTTTTTT. Full variable domain (remainder filled in from reference TRBV7-3 and TRBJ2-2): GAGVSQTPSNKVTEKGKYVELRCDPISGHTALYWYRQSLGQGPEFLIYFQGTGAADDSGLPNDRFFAVRPEGSVSTLKIQRTERGDSAVYLCASSAGGENTGELFFGEGSRLTVL.

This clonotype came up a few times. Here the CDR3 DNA reads TGTGCCAGCAGCCTCAGGGGGACCACCGGGGAGCTGTTTTTT. It encodes CASSLRGTTGELFF. The V and J genes are TRBV6-2 or TRBV6-3 and TRBJ2-2; 7 positions match TRBD1. CDR1 is MNHEY and CDR2 is SVGEGT in the germline V gene. This CDR3 has 14 amino acids. Trimming removed 6 bases from V and 4 bases from J; junction bases left unmatched: 5.

V is TRBV20-1 and J is TRBJ2-1; D unresolved. The CDR3 has 16 residues. Trimming removed 5 bases from V and 0 bases from J, with 17 bases in between. Germline assignment: CDR1 DFQATT and CDR2 SNEGSKA (reference sequence). CDR3 in DNA: TGCAGTGCTCAAGAAAGCGCTAGGAGCTCCTACAATGAGCAGTTCTTC. Translating gives CSAQESARSSYNEQFF.

This clonotype was counted only a few times. The chain is built from TRBV20-1 and TRBJ2-7; D is uncertain. Germline assignment: CDR1 DFQATT and CDR2 SNEGSKA (reference sequence). The germline V and J ends were trimmed by 1 base and 3 bases, with 10 bases remaining between them. This CDR3 has 13 residues. CDR3 region: CSARGKRSYEQYF. The DNA of the CDR3 is TGCAGTGCTAGAGGAAAGCGAAGCTACGAGCAGTACTTC.

This clonotype was recorded a few times. The gene calls are TRBV7-2 and TRBJ2-3; a weak D match, TRBD1 (6 bases). This CDR3 spans 14 amino acids. Between the trimmed V and J ends, which lost 4 bases and 3 bases, there was a span of 11 bases. Germline CDR1 reads SGHTA; CDR2 reads FQGNSA. The CDR3 DNA is TGTGCCAGCAGCTACAAGACAGGAACAGATACGCAGTATTTT. This codes for CASSYKTGTDTQYF.

The chain has TRBV4-1 and TRBJ2-2; a weak D match, TRBD1 (6 bases). Germline CDR1 reads MGHRA; CDR2 reads YSYEKL. V shed 8 bases and J shed 0 bases, with 13 bases lying between them. The CDR3 has 15 amino acids. CDR3 DNA sequence: TGCGCCAGCGAACCGGGACATTCGAACACCGGGGAGCTGTTTTTT. Residues: CASEPGHSNTGELFF.